One and the same sample provided the 32 T cell receptor beta chains below, sequenced in a study of blood T cell repertoires in COVID-19. Generated by immunoSEQ multiplex PCR, the TCRdb table keeps only in-frame clones and is missing some. Of around 250,000 clones listed, approximately 91% are singletons. The sample was PBMCs or T cells enriched from blood (not recorded which). These receptors came from a human donor in a cohort exposed to, infected with or recovered from COVID-19 (not recorded which). The donor label of this sample is uncertain.

The chain carries TRBV3-1 (or the pseudogene TRBV3-2) and TRBJ1-2; D call uncertain. The CDR3 consists of 15 residues. The V gene's germline CDR1 is LGHDT and CDR2 YNNKEL (reference sequence). The ends were cut back, 5 bases at V and 9 bases at J, with 22 bases in the middle. The CDR3 nucleotides read TGTGCCAGCAGCTCGGAAAACAGAGGGAATCGCCGCTACACCTTC. This sequence encodes CASSSENRGNRRYTF.

The J gene is TRBJ2-2, the V gene TRBV14; D might be TRBD1 (5 bases). CDR3 length: 15 residues. Trimming left V 2 bases short and J 0 bases short, with 7 bases between. Germline V gives CDR1 SGHDN, CDR2 FVKESK. The chain's CDR3 is CASSQRTSNTGELFF. CDR3 DNA sequence: TGTGCCAGCAGCCAACGGACATCGAACACCGGGGAGCTGTTTTTT.

The chain joins TRBV9 to TRBJ1-2, with D unclear. Between the trimmed V and J ends, which lost 4 bases and 0 bases, there was a span of 7 bases. CDR1 and CDR2 (germline): SGDLS, YYNGEE. The CDR3 sequence is 13 residues long. In DNA form, the CDR3 reads TGTGCCAGCAGCCCGCGATCTAACTATGGCTACACCTTC. It is translated as CASSPRSNYGYTF.

The CDR3 DNA reads TGTGCCAGCAGCTTGTTGACTAGCGGGGTAATAAAAGGGGATGAGCAGTTCTTC. This codes for CASSLLTSGVIKGDEQFF. V is TRBV5-8 and J is TRBJ2-1; 11 positions agree with TRBD2. V was clipped by 1 base and J by 8 bases; unmatched bases: 14. The CDR3 contains 18 residues. Germline V lookup: CDR1 SGHTS, CDR2 YDEGEE.

The chain carries TRBV6-5 and TRBJ1-1; D is undetermined. The V gene's germline CDR1 is MNHEY and CDR2 SVGAGI. The CDR3 has 14 residues. Trimming cost V 6 bases and J 1 base, with 12 bases left between them. The CDR3 sequence: CASSTPGRNTEAFF. CDR3 sequence (DNA): TGTGCCAGCAGCACCCCAGGCCGGAACACTGAAGCTTTCTTT.

This chain connects TRBV7-2 to TRBJ1-3; a weak D match, TRBD1 (5 bases). CDR1 is SGHTA, CDR2 FQGNSA, per germline. Trimming removed 1 base from V and 4 bases from J, with 11 bases in between. The CDR3 runs to 15 residues. CDR3 sequence (DNA): TGTGCCAGCAGCTTAGGTTGGGGCTCGGGAAACACCATATATTTT. Its translation: CASSLGWGSGNTIYF.

Written as DNA, the CDR3 is TGTGCCAGCAGCTTCCAGCGGGGGGGCTTCTACGAGCAGTACTTC. Translated, it gives CASSFQRGGFYEQYF. This chain joins TRBV11-2 and TRBJ2-7; 10 bases are shared with TRBD2. Germline-derived CDR1 and CDR2 are SGHAT and FQNNGV. The CDR3 consists of 15 residues. Losses at the gene ends were 3 bases for V and 3 bases for J; bases not matched to a gene: 5.

This clone was seen a handful of times. The rearrangement links TRBV4-3 to TRBJ2-1; the match to TRBD2 covers 10 bases. CDR1 LGHNA and CDR2 YSLEER come from the germline V gene. Losses at the gene ends were 1 base for V and 5 bases for J; bases not matched to a gene: 5. The CDR3 is 16 residues long. This chain's CDR3 is CASSQGSGGNDNEQFF. CDR3 in DNA: TGCGCCAGCAGCCAAGGTAGCGGGGGGAATGACAATGAGCAGTTCTTC.

The chain links TRBV6-5 to TRBJ2-3, with 7 bases matching TRBD2. V lost 10 bases and J lost 2; bases outside the gene matches: 12. This CDR3 spans 15 amino acids. Germline assignment: CDR1 MNHEY and CDR2 SVGAGI. The CDR3 here is CATQKNLADTDTQYF. The DNA of the CDR3 is TGTGCCACCCAAAAAAACCTAGCGGACACAGATACGCAGTATTTT.

J is TRBJ1-5 and V is TRBV10-2; TRBD1 is a possible D gene (5 bases). Germline V lookup: CDR1 WSHSY, CDR2 SAAADI. The CDR3 spans 14 residues. Trimming took 6 bases from V and 1 from J, leaving 10 bases between them. The CDR3 reads CASSPGGSNQPQHF. The CDR3 DNA follows: TGCGCCAGCAGCCCCGGGGGGAGCAATCAGCCCCAGCATTTT.

This sequence joins TRBV5-5 and TRBJ1-1, with D possibly matching TRBD1 (5 bases). Germline assignment: CDR1 SGHKS and CDR2 YYEKEE (reference sequence). The V gene lost 3 bases and the J gene lost 4 bases, with 10 bases spanning the gap. The CDR3 consists of 13 residues. The CDR3 here is CASSSGVFTEAFF. The CDR3 region has the DNA TGTGCCAGCAGCTCGGGGGTTTTCACTGAAGCTTTCTTT.

Turning to this clone: The same CDR3 also results from other DNA sequences found in this sample. V and J are TRBV3-1 (or the pseudogene TRBV3-2) and TRBJ2-7; no clear D gene. There are 12 residues in the CDR3. CDR1 and CDR2 from the germline V gene are LGHDT and YNNKEL (reference sequence). V lost 4 bases and J lost 3, with 7 bases in between. CDR3 bases: TGTGCCAGCAGCCTGGCAGGCTACGAGCAGTACTTC. Its translation is CASSLAGYEQYF.

V and J are TRBV7-2 and TRBJ2-7, with TRBD1 matching 8 bases. There are 14 residues in the CDR3. CDR1 is SGHTA and CDR2 is FQGNSA in the germline V gene. Germline trimming cut 3 bases from V and 1 base from J; bases unmatched to any gene: 2. The CDR3 nucleotides are TGTGCCAGCAGCTTCGACAGGGGATCCTACGAGCAGTACTTC. The encoded protein is CASSFDRGSYEQYF.

The chain is built from TRBV10-1 and TRBJ2-2, with 10 bases matching TRBD2. The CDR3 totals 19 residues. Germline-derived CDR1 and CDR2 are WNHNN and SYGVQD (reference sequence). V trimming: 4 bases; J trimming: 1 base; junction bases outside the gene matches: 12. The chain's CDR3 is CASSVLASGGARNTGELFF. CDR3 DNA sequence: TGCGCCAGCAGTGTGTTGGCAAGCGGGGGGGCAAGGAACACCGGGGAGCTGTTTTTT.

The rearrangement uses TRBV11-2 and TRBJ2-1; 7 nucleotides align to TRBD1. This CDR3 is 13 amino acids long. The ends lost 6 bases at V and 9 bases at J; junction bases unmatched: 8. CDR1 and CDR2 from the germline V gene are SGHAT and FQNNGV. CDR3 in DNA: TGTGCCAGCAGTATGGGACAGCGGAGTGAGCAGTTCTTC. It yields the protein CASSMGQRSEQFF.

V gene TRBV18 combines with J gene TRBJ2-1, with TRBD1 as a possible D gene (6 bases). This CDR3 has 15 residues. V was clipped by 4 bases and J by 5 bases, with 15 bases between them. Germline V CDR1 and CDR2: KGHSH, LQKENI. CDR3 protein: CASSQYGTYNNEQFF. DNA of the CDR3: TGTGCCAGCTCACAATACGGGACATATAACAATGAGCAGTTCTTC.

The rearrangement uses TRBV30 and TRBJ2-5, with 12 bases matching TRBD2. The ends lost 0 bases at V and 9 bases at J; junction bases unmatched: 11. This CDR3 is 16 amino acids long. CDR1 and CDR2 from the germline V gene are GTSNPN and SVGIG (reference sequence). CDR3 nucleotides: TGTGCCTGGAGTGTACTAGGGCTAGCGGGGGGGTTGGCCCAGTACTTC. It yields the protein CAWSVLGLAGGLAQYF.

The chain recombines TRBV12-3 or TRBV12-4 with TRBJ1-1, with D uncertain. The V and J ends lost 4 bases and 4 bases respectively, with 10 bases between them. This CDR3 has 13 amino acids. Here the CDR3 reads CASSSDSGTEAFF. Written as DNA, the CDR3 is TGTGCCAGCAGTTCAGATTCGGGCACTGAAGCTTTCTTT.

The chain is built from TRBV6-5 and TRBJ1-4; D uncertain. This CDR3 comprises 14 residues. V lost 6 bases, J lost 3 bases, and 11 bases lay in between. Looked up from germline, CDR1 is MNHEY and CDR2 is SVGAGI. In DNA, the CDR3 is TGTGCCAGCAGCCCGCCCGGTGCTAATGAAAAACTGTTTTTT. Protein product: CASSPPGANEKLFF.

The rearrangement links TRBV6-5 to TRBJ1-2; 7 nucleotides match TRBD1. Germline trimming cut 2 bases from V and 4 bases from J; bases unmatched to any gene: 4. Germline V gene sequence: CDR1 MNHEY, CDR2 SVGAGI. This CDR3 spans 14 amino acids. CDR3 nucleotide sequence: TGTGCCAGCAGTTACGGGGCAGGGGGCTATGGCTACACCTTC. As protein: CASSYGAGGYGYTF.

V gene TRBV4-1 combines with J gene TRBJ1-2, with TRBD1 matching over 8 bases. J gave up 2 bases and V 3 bases, and 2 bases lay outside the gene matches. The CDR3 has 14 amino acids. Germline values: CDR1 MGHRA, CDR2 YSYEKL. CDR3 protein: CASSQGQANYGYTF. Written as DNA, the CDR3 is TGCGCCAGCAGCCAGGGACAGGCGAACTATGGCTACACCTTC.

The chain recombines TRBV5-1 with TRBJ2-3; TRBD2 aligns across 11 bases. The ends lost 4 bases at V and 1 base at J; junction bases unmatched: 5. CDR3 length: 16 residues. CDR1 is SGHRS, CDR2 YFSETQ, per germline. In DNA form, the CDR3 reads TGCGCCAGCAGCGCCCGTAGCGGGGGGGGCACAGATACGCAGTATTTT. Translating it yields CASSARSGGGTDTQYF.

This clone was seen a handful of times. J is TRBJ1-6 and V is TRBV4-2; a weak D match, TRBD1 (5 bases). CDR1 and CDR2 (germline): LGHNA, YNFKEQ. Trimming took 4 bases from V and 7 from J, leaving 14 bases between them. The CDR3 has 15 residues. CDR3: CASSREQVKNSPLHF. The CDR3 coding sequence is TGTGCCAGCAGCCGGGAACAGGTGAAGAATTCACCCCTCCACTTT.

V usage is TRBV7-9 and J usage is TRBJ1-1, with D hard to call. V lost 1 base to trimming and J lost 6 bases, with 6 bases between them. Germline CDR1 and CDR2: SEHNR and FQNEAQ (reference sequence). The CDR3 length is 12 residues. The chain's CDR3 is CASSLVSSEAFF. As DNA, the CDR3 is TGTGCCAGCAGCTTAGTCTCCTCTGAAGCTTTCTTT.

The genes are TRBV10-2 and TRBJ2-3, with TRBD2 matching over 11 bases. Germline V gives CDR1 WSHSY, CDR2 SAAADI. This CDR3 has 16 residues. Losses at the gene ends were 5 bases for V and 4 bases for J; bases not matched to a gene: 8. The CDR3 DNA reads TGCGCCAGCAGTCCTATAGCGGGGGGGCGGGCAGATACGCAGTATTTT. Its translation is CASSPIAGGRADTQYF.

The chain is built from TRBV6-5 and TRBJ2-7, with 7 bases that match TRBD1. V was clipped by 6 bases and J by 7 bases; unmatched bases: 9. The CDR3 sequence is 13 residues long. The germline V gene encodes CDR1 MNHEY and CDR2 SVGAGI. The CDR3: CASRPPTGNEQYF. The CDR3 nucleotides read TGTGCCAGCAGGCCGCCGACAGGGAATGAGCAGTACTTC.

The rearrangement links TRBV10-3 to TRBJ1-1, with a possible D match to TRBD1 (5 bases). Trimming took off 7 bases at V and 4 bases at J, with 13 bases between the two ends. This CDR3 comprises 13 residues. Germline V gives CDR1 ENHRY, CDR2 SYGVKD. DNA of the CDR3: TGTGCCATCACTGTAAGCCAGGGCACTGAAGCTTTCTTT. Amino acids: CAITVSQGTEAFF.

This clone was recorded only once. The V call is TRBV9, the J call TRBJ2-3; maybe TRBD2 (6 bases). CDR3 size: 16 residues. Trimming took 0 bases from V and 3 from J, leaving 14 bases between them. Per germline, CDR1 SGDLS and CDR2 YYNGEE. CDR3 DNA: TGTGCCAGCAGCGTAGGTCGGGCGGGGTATACAGATACGCAGTATTTT. As protein: CASSVGRAGYTDTQYF.

The CDR3 sequence is CATSGRLAGGSYNEQFF. CDR3 coding DNA: TGTGCCACCAGTGGGAGGCTAGCGGGGGGGAGCTACAATGAGCAGTTCTTC. The chain recombines TRBV24-1 with TRBJ2-1; 12 nucleotides agree with TRBD2. There are 17 residues in the CDR3. From germline, CDR1 is KGHDR and CDR2 SFDVKD. The junction had 7 bases not matched to a gene; V was cut back by 5 bases and J by 3 bases.

The rearrangement joins TRBV12-5 to TRBJ2-7; 7 nucleotides match TRBD1. The J segment lost 0 bases and the V segment lost 5 bases, leaving 4 bases of the junction unmatched. Germline V gene sequence: CDR1 LGHNT, CDR2 FRNRAP. The CDR3 is 14 amino acids. Here the CDR3 reads CASGPWDSSYEQYF. CDR3 in DNA: TGTGCTAGTGGTCCGTGGGACAGCTCCTACGAGCAGTACTTC.

The chain has TRBV29-1 and TRBJ2-5; D is ambiguous. The V gene's germline CDR1 is SQVTM and CDR2 ANQGSEA. This CDR3 has 14 amino acids. The V end lost 4 bases, the J end lost 0 bases, and 12 bases lay between the germline ends. DNA for the CDR3: TGCAGCGTTGGGGCCAACGGTGACCAAGAGACCCAGTACTTC. Its protein product is CSVGANGDQETQYF.

The chain is built from TRBV4-1 and TRBJ1-3; D is possibly TRBD1 (6 bases). Per the germline V gene, CDR1 is MGHRA and CDR2 is YSYEKL. The CDR3 is 16 amino acids. The germline V and J ends were trimmed by 4 bases and 0 bases, with 13 bases remaining between them. The CDR3 DNA sequence: TGCGCCAGCAGCCCTGACAGGACCAGCTCTGGAAACACCATATATTTT. Protein product: CASSPDRTSSGNTIYF.